A single sample gave rise to the 20 T cell receptor beta chains below, sequenced in a study of T cells expressing NK-cell markers. Using the 5' RACE reads, TCRdb records one entry per CDR3 protein without DNA. The sample has 550,000 to 600,000 distinct CDR3 sequences, and its top ten clones hold approximately 3.5%. The sample was blood T cells: a sorted CD56 or NKG2C T cell subset, CD4+ or CD8+ T cells, or bulk PBMC T cells (not recorded which). All receptors come from a man in his late teens or twenties in good health.

V usage is TRBV7-6 and J usage is TRBJ1-1; TCRdb calls TRBD1, which cannot be checked without DNA. The CDR3 length is 15 residues. Looked up from germline, CDR1 is SGHVS and CDR2 is FNYEAQ. The CDR3 is CASSRLRGQTREAFF.

The chain is built from TRBV11-2 and TRBJ2-5; the TCRdb D gene call, TRBD1, has no DNA to confirm it. The CDR3 runs to 15 residues. In germline, CDR1 is SGHAT, CDR2 FQNNGV. CDR3 residues: CASSLRQGLQETQYF.

The chain is built from TRBV5-1 and TRBJ2-1; TCRdb calls TRBD2, which cannot be checked without DNA. The CDR3 covers 18 residues. Per germline, CDR1 SGHRS and CDR2 YFSETQ. The CDR3 here is CASSLDFRTSGRRNEQFF.

CDR3 sequence: CASSYAGVGGDTQYF. This chain joins TRBV6-2 or TRBV6-3 and TRBJ2-3. The germline CDR1 and CDR2 sequences are MNHEY and SVGEGT. The CDR3 consists of 15 residues.

This chain uses TRBV24-1 with TRBJ2-1; lacking DNA, the TRBD2 call made by TCRdb goes unchecked. Germline V gene data show CDR1 as KGHDR and CDR2 as SFDVKD. This CDR3 is built from 13 residues. The CDR3: CATLGLAGNEQFF.

The chain is built from TRBV10-3 and TRBJ2-2. The CDR3 consists of 15 residues. Germline lookup yields CDR1 ENHRY and CDR2 SYGVKD. The CDR3 loop reads CAISGIEQATGELFF.

The V and J genes are TRBV25-1 and TRBJ2-1; TCRdb returns TRBD2, unconfirmable since there is no DNA. Germline-derived CDR1 and CDR2 are MGHDK and SYGVNS. The CDR3 runs 15 residues. The CDR3 loop reads CASSDFEGGYNEQFF.

The chain joins TRBV12-3 or TRBV12-4 to TRBJ2-2. The CDR3 covers 11 residues. CDR3: CASGSTGELFF.

This chain uses TRBV24-1 with TRBJ2-3; the TCRdb D gene call, TRBD2, has no DNA to confirm it. The CDR3 consists of 16 residues. Per germline, CDR1 KGHDR and CDR2 SFDVKD. CDR3 residues: CATSDRGLANPDTQYF.

CDR3 region: CASSKPTGASDTQYF. The rearrangement uses TRBV21-1 and TRBJ2-3; the TCRdb D gene call, TRBD1, has no DNA to confirm it. TRBV21-1 is given as a pseudogene. CDR3 size: 15 residues.

The chain carries TRBV12-3 or TRBV12-4 and TRBJ1-2; TCRdb's D call, TRBD1, is unchecked because there is no DNA. The CDR3 length is 14 residues. CDR3 protein: CASSSAGGYYGYTF.

The gene calls are TRBV28 and TRBJ2-2; TCRdb reports TRBD2, a call that lacks DNA to check it against. From germline, CDR1 is MDHEN and CDR2 SYDVKM. The CDR3 totals 16 residues. CDR3 region: CASRVSGTLNTGELFF.

The chain links TRBV10-3 to TRBJ2-1. The CDR3 covers 13 residues. The germline V gene encodes CDR1 ENHRY and CDR2 SYGVKD. The CDR3: CAISEGLGNEQFF.

V gene TRBV6-5 combines with J gene TRBJ2-2; TCRdb outputs TRBD2, but without DNA this stays unchecked. Germline V gives CDR1 MNHEY, CDR2 SVGAGI. This CDR3 has 16 residues. The CDR3 sequence: CASSYSRTMNTGELFF.

The CDR3 reads CASSTESRQPQHF. The J gene is TRBJ1-5, the V gene TRBV5-1. The CDR3 is 13 residues long. Germline lookup yields CDR1 SGHRS and CDR2 YFSETQ.

The chain uses TRBV7-9 and TRBJ2-5; TCRdb names TRBD1, which stays unverified in the absence of DNA. The germline CDR1 and CDR2 sequences are SEHNR and FQNEAQ (reference sequence). This CDR3 has 16 amino acids. The CDR3 region is CASSPSTDRDQETQYF.

CDR3 residues: CASSGRTDTQYF. This rearrangement joins TRBV9 to TRBJ2-3. Germline CDR1 SGDLS, CDR2 YYNGEE. The CDR3 sequence is 12 residues long.

The V and J genes are TRBV5-5 and TRBJ1-3. The CDR3 is 16 residues long. Germline V gives CDR1 SGHKS, CDR2 YYEKEE (reference sequence). This CDR3 is CASSLYGGPSGNTIYF. The complete variable domain, with remaining parts taken from reference TRBV5-5 and TRBJ1-3, reads DAGVTQSPTHLIKTRGQQVTLRCSPISGHKSVSWYQQVLGQGPQFIFQYYEKEERGRGNFPDRFSARQFPNYSSELNVNALLLGDSALYLCASSLYGGPSGNTIYFGEGSWLTVV.

This rearrangement joins TRBV12-3 or TRBV12-4 to TRBJ1-5. This CDR3 comprises 14 residues. The CDR3 is CASSASDLKQPQHF.

The V and J genes are TRBV20-1 and TRBJ2-1; TCRdb indicates TRBD1, and absent DNA this call remains unverified. This CDR3 comprises 16 residues. Germline V CDR1 and CDR2: DFQATT, SNEGSKA (reference sequence). The CDR3 here is CSARSGRGTVYNEQFF.